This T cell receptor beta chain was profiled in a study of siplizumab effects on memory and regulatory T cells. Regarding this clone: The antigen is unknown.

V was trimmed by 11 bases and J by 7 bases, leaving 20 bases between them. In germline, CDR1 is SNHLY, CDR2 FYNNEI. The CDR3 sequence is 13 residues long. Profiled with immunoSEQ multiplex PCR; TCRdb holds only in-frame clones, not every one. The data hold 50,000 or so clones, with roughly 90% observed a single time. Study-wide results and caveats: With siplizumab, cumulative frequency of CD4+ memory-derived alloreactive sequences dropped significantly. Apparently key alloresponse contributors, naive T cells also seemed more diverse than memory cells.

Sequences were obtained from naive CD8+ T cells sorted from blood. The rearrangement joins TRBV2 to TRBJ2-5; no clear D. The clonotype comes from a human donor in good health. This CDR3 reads CASASGPLGTQYF. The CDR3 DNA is TGTGCCTCTGCTTCCGGGCCCCTGGGGACCCAGTACTTC.